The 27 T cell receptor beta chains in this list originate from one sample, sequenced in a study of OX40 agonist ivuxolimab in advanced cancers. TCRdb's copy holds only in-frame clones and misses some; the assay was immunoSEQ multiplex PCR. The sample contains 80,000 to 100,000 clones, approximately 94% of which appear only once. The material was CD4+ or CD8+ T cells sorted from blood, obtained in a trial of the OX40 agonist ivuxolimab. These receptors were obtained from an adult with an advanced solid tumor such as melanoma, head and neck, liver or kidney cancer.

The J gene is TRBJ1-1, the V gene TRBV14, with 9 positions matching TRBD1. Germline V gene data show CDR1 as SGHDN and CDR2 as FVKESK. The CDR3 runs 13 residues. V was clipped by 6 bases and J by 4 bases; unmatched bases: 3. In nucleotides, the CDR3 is TGTGCCAGCAGACAGGGGGCTTTCACTGAAGCTTTCTTT. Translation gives CASRQGAFTEAFF.

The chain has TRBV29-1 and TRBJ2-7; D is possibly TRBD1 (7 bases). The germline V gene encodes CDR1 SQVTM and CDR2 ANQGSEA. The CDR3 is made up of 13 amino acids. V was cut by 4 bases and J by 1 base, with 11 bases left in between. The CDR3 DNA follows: TGCAGCGTTGTGCGGGACAGTTCCTACGAGCAGTACTTC. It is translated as CSVVRDSSYEQYF.

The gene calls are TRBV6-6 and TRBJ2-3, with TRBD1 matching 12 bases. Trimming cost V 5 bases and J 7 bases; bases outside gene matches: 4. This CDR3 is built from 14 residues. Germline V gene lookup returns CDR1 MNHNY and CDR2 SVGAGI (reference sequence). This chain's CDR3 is CASSGTGGANTQYF. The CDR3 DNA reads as TGTGCCAGCAGTGGGACAGGGGGCGCGAATACGCAGTATTTT.

As DNA, the CDR3 is TGTGCCAGCAGCTTAGCCAGGGATTCACCCCTCCACTTT. It yields the protein CASSLARDSPLHF. The gene calls are TRBV5-8 and TRBJ1-6; D may be TRBD1 (5 bases). Trimming left V 2 bases short and J 8 bases short, with 8 bases between. Germline loops: CDR1 SGHTS, CDR2 YDEGEE. The CDR3 sequence is 13 residues long.

CDR3 nucleotide sequence: TGTGCCAGCAGCAATGGAAACTCCTACGAGCAGTACTTC. Translating gives CASSNGNSYEQYF. V and J are TRBV5-4 and TRBJ2-7; D unresolved. Between the trimmed V and J ends, which lost 4 bases and 0 bases, there was a span of 8 bases. CDR1 and CDR2 from the germline V gene are SGHNT and YYREEE (reference sequence). The CDR3 spans 13 residues.

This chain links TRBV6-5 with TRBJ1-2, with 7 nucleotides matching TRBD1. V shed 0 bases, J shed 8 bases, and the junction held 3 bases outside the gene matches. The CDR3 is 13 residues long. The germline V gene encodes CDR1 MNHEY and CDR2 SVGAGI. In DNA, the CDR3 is TGTGCCAGCAGTTACTCGGCAGGGGGAGGCTACACCTTC. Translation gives CASSYSAGGGYTF.

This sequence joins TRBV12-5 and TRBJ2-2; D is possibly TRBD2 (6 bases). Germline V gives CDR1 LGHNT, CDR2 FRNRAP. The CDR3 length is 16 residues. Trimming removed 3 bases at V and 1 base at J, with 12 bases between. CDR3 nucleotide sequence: TGTGCTAGTGGTTTTCGGGGGTATGTGAACACCGGGGAGCTGTTTTTT. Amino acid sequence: CASGFRGYVNTGELFF.

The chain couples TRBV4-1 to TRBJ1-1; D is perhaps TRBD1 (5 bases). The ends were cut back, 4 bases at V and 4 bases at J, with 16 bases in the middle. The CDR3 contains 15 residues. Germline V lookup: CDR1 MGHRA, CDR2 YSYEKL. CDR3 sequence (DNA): TGCGCCAGCAGCCCCTACCTCGGGGGGAGCACTGAAGCTTTCTTT. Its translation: CASSPYLGGSTEAFF.

The CDR3 nucleotides are TGCAGCGTTGTGTCTGCTAACTATGGCTACACCTTC. This gives the protein CSVVSANYGYTF. The chain uses TRBV29-1 and TRBJ1-2, with D unresolved. The germline V gene encodes CDR1 SQVTM and CDR2 ANQGSEA. The CDR3 is 12 residues long. V lost 4 bases, J lost 0 bases, and 6 bases lay in between.

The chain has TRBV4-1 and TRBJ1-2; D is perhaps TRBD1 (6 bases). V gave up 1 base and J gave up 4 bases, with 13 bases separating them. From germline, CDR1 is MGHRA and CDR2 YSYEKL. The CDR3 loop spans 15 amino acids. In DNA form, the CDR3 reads TGCGCCAGCAGCCAAGTACGGGCGACAGGCTATGGCTACACCTTC. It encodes CASSQVRATGYGYTF.

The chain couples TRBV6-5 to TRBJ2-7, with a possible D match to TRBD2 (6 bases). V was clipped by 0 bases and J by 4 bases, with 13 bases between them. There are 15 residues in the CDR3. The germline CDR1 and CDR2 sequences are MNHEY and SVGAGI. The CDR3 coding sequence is TGTGCCAGCAGTTACTCCCTGTCAGGGACTTACGAGCAGTACTTC. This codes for CASSYSLSGTYEQYF.

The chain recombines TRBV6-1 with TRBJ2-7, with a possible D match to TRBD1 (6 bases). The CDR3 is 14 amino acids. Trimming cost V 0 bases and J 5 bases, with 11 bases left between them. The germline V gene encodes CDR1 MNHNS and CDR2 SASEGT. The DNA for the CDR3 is TGTGCCAGCAGTGAAGCCGTTGAGGGGGACGAGCAGTACTTC. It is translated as CASSEAVEGDEQYF.

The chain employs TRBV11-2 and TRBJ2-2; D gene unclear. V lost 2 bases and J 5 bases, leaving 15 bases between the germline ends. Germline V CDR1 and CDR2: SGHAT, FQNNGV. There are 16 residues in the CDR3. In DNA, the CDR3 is TGTGCCAGCAGCTTAATGTCCCTCTTGGGTACCGGGGAGCTGTTTTTT. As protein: CASSLMSLLGTGELFF. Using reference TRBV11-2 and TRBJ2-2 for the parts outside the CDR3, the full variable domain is EAGVAQSPRYKIIEKRQSVAFWCNPISGHATLYWYQQILGQGPKLLIQFQNNGVVDDSQLPKDRFSAERLKGVDSTLKIQPAKLEDSAVYLCASSLMSLLGTGELFFGEGSRLTVL.

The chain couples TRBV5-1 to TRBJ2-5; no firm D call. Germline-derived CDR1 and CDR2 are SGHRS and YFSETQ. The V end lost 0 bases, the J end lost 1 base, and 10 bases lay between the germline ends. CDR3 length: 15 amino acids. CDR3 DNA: TGCGCCAGCAGCTTGGTACCGGGCAGCCAAGAGACCCAGTACTTC. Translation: CASSLVPGSQETQYF.

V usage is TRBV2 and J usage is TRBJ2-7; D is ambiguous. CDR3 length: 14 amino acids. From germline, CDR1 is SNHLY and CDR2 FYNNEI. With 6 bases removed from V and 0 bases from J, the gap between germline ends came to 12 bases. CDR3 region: CASSPGPYSYEQYF. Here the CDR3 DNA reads TGTGCCAGCAGCCCCGGACCGTACTCCTACGAGCAGTACTTC.

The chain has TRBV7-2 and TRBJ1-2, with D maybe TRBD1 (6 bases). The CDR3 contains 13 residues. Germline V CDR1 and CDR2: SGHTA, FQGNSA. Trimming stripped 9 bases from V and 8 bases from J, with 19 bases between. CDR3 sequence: CASLGHVRGGYTF. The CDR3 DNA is TGTGCCAGTTTGGGACACGTTCGAGGGGGCTACACCTTC. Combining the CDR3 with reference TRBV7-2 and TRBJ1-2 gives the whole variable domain GAGVSQSPSNKVTEKGKDVELRCDPISGHTALYWYRQSLGQGLEFLIYFQGNSAPDKSGLPSDRFSAERTGGSVSTLTIQRTQQEDSAVYLCASLGHVRGGYTFGSGTRLTVV.

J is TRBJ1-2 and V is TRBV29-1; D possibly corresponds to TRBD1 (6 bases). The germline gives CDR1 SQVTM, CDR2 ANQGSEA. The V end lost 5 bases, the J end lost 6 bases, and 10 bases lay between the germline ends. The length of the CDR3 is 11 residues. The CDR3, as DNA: TGCAGCGTTTTACAGGGAAATGGCTACACCTTC. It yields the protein CSVLQGNGYTF.

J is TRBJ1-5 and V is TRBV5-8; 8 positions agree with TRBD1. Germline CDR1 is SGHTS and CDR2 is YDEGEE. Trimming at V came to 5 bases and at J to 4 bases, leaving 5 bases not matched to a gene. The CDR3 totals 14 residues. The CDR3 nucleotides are TGTGCCAGCAGGGACAGGGTGCGGAATCAGCCCCAGCATTTT. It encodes CASRDRVRNQPQHF.

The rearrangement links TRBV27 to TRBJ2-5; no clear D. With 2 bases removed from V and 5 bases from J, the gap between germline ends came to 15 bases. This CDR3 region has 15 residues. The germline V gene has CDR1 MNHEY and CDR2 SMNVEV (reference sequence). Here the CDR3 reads CASSLVGRVMETQYF. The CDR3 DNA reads TGTGCCAGCAGTTTAGTAGGTAGGGTTATGGAGACCCAGTACTTC.

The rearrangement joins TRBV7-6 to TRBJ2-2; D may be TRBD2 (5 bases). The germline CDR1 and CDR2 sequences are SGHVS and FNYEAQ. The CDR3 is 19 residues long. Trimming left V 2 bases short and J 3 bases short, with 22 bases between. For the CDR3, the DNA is TGTGCCAGCAGCTTACCCTCGGAGAGTAGCGTGGATGACACCGGGGAGCTGTTTTTT. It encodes CASSLPSESSVDDTGELFF.

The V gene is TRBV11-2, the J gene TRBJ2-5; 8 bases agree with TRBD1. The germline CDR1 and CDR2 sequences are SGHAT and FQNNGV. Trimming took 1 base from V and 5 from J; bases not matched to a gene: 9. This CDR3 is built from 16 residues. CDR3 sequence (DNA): TGTGCCAGCAGCTTAGTTGGTCAGGGGGCGGTGGAGACCCAGTACTTC. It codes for CASSLVGQGAVETQYF.

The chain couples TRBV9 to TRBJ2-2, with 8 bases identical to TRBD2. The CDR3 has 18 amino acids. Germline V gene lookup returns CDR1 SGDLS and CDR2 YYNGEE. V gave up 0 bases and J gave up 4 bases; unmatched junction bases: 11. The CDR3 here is CASSVAWGTSKGTGELFF. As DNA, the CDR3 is TGTGCCAGCAGCGTAGCCTGGGGGACTAGTAAGGGCACCGGGGAGCTGTTTTTT.

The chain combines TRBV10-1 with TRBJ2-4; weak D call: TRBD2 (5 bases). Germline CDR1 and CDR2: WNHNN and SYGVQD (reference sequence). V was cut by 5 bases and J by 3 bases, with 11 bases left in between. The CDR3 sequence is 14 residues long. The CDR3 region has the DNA TGCGCCAGCAGTACGGGGATAGGCAAAAACATTCAGTACTTC. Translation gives CASSTGIGKNIQYF.

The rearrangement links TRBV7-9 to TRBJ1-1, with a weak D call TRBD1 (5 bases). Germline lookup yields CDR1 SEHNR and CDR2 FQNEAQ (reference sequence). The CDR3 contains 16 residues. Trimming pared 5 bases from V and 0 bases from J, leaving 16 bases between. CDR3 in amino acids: CASSVRPGTMNTEAFF. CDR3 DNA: TGTGCCAGCAGCGTCCGACCGGGGACCATGAACACTGAAGCTTTCTTT.

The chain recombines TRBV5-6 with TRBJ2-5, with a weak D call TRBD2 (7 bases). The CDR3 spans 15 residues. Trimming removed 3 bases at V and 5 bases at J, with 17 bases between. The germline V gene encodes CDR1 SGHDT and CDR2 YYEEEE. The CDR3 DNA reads TGTGCCAGCAGCTCGGGGGCGGGAGCCCTGGAGACCCAGTACTTC. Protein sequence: CASSSGAGALETQYF.

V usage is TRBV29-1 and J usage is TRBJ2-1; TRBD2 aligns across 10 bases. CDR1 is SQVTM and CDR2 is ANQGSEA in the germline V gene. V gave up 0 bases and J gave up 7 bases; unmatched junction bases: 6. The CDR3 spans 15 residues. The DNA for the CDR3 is TGCAGCGTTGAAGATCTAGCGGGAGAAGGGAATGAGCAGTTCTTC. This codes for CSVEDLAGEGNEQFF.

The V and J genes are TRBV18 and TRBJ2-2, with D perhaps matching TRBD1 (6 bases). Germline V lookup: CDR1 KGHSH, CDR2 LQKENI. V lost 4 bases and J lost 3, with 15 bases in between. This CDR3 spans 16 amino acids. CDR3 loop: CASSLPGRGYTGELFF. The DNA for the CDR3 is TGTGCCAGCTCACTTCCCGGAAGGGGGTACACCGGGGAGCTGTTTTTT.